Each of the 15 T cell receptor beta chains below was sequenced from the same sample in a study of T cells after yellow fever vaccination. TCRdb itself ran the 5' RACE reads through MiXCR, one entry per CDR3 protein. Of some 500,000 distinct CDR3 sequences detected, roughly 13% appear once; the ten largest clones hold over 13%. Specimen: PBMCs, collected on the day of the yellow fever booster vaccination. The receptors come from a man aged 30 to 39 who received the YFV17D yellow fever vaccine.

The chain employs TRBV20-1 and TRBJ2-5; D may be TRBD1 or TRBD2 (5 bases each). The CDR3 totals 14 residues. The germline V and J ends were trimmed by 4 bases and 5 bases, with 17 bases remaining between them. In germline, CDR1 is DFQATT, CDR2 SNEGSKA (reference sequence). The CDR3 loop reads CSATGLPLGETQYF. CDR3 in DNA: TGCAGTGCTACGGGGCTGCCCCTAGGGGAGACCCAGTACTTC.

The chain joins TRBV2 to TRBJ2-2, with 8 bases aligning to TRBD1. The germline CDR1 and CDR2 sequences are SNHLY and FYNNEI. The length of the CDR3 is 15 residues. The V segment lost 4 bases and the J segment 4 bases; nucleotides outside the gene matches: 5. In nucleotides, the CDR3 is TGTGCCAGCAGTGTCCAGGGGGCGGTCACCGGGGAGCTGTTTTTT. As protein: CASSVQGAVTGELFF. The full variable domain, with the rest looked up from reference TRBV2 and TRBJ2-2, is EPEVTQTPSHQVTQMGQEVILRCVPISNHLYFYWYRQILGQKVEFLVSFYNNEISEKSEIFDDQFSVERPDGSNFTLKIRSTKLEDSAMYFCASSVQGAVTGELFFGEGSRLTVL.

This clonotype was seen only a few times. V is TRBV27 and J is TRBJ2-1; D is undetermined. Trimming took off 8 bases at V and 7 bases at J, with 12 bases between the two ends. The length of the CDR3 is 12 residues. Germline CDR1 and CDR2: MNHEY and SMNVEV (reference sequence). The CDR3 loop reads CASGWAGNEQFF. Here the CDR3 DNA reads TGTGCCAGCGGATGGGCCGGGAATGAGCAGTTCTTC.

This clonotype came up a few times. The chain carries TRBV3-1 and TRBJ2-7, with D perhaps matching TRBD2 (6 bases). V lost 4 bases to trimming and J lost 0 bases, with 19 bases between them. CDR1 and CDR2 (germline): LGHDT, YNNKEL (reference sequence). This CDR3 comprises 17 residues. The DNA for the CDR3 is TGTGCCAGCAGCCTGGGAACGAGCGGGCTGCACTCCTACGAGCAGTACTTC. Translated, it gives CASSLGTSGLHSYEQYF.

The V gene is TRBV7-2, the J gene TRBJ2-7; D may match TRBD1 or TRBD2 (5 bases each). The CDR3 has 14 amino acids. V was clipped by 1 base and J by 3 bases, with 10 bases between them. Germline V gives CDR1 SGHTA, CDR2 FQGNSA. This chain's CDR3 is CASSLGLGVYEQYF. CDR3 nucleotides: TGTGCCAGCAGCTTAGGACTGGGGGTCTACGAGCAGTACTTC.

This clonotype showed up just a few times. This chain connects TRBV29-1 to TRBJ2-1, with D unclear. Germline loops: CDR1 SQVTM, CDR2 ANQGSEA. Trimming cost V 7 bases and J 10 bases, with 14 bases left between them. The CDR3 totals 11 residues. The CDR3 loop reads CSGIPVDEQFF. The CDR3 DNA reads as TGCAGCGGTATTCCTGTGGACGAGCAGTTCTTC.

Many counts were recorded for this clonotype. The V and J genes are TRBV27 and TRBJ2-5, with a weak D call TRBD2 (5 bases). CDR3 size: 14 residues. Trimming pared 3 bases from V and 9 bases from J, leaving 17 bases between. The germline V gene encodes CDR1 MNHEY and CDR2 SMNVEV (reference sequence). The CDR3 reads CASSFYPPRGPQYF. For the CDR3, the DNA is TGTGCCAGCAGTTTCTACCCGCCCCGGGGTCCCCAGTACTTC.

This clonotype has just a few counts. The CDR3 region has the DNA TGTGCCATCAGGGGACAGTCCTATAATTCACCCCTCCACTTT. It yields the protein CAIRGQSYNSPLHF. V is TRBV10-3 and J is TRBJ1-6; 7 positions match TRBD1. CDR1 and CDR2 (germline): ENHRY, SYGVKD. J was trimmed by 1 base and V by 6 bases; bases with no gene match: 0. The CDR3 loop spans 14 amino acids.

A few counts support this clonotype. One end of the junction fails to match germline, which may point to a read error. The rearrangement links TRBV7-6 to TRBJ2-1, with TRBD2 as a possible D gene (6 bases). CDR3 length: 16 residues. CDR1 and CDR2 (germline): SGHVS, FNYEAQ. The CDR3 reads CASSLAGGLSFNEQFF. CDR3 in DNA: TGTGCCAGCAGCTTAGCTGGGGGACTCTCCTTCAATGAGCAGTTCTTC. The full variable domain, completed using reference TRBV7-6 and TRBJ2-1, is GAGVSQSPRYKVTKRGQDVALRCDPISGHVSLYWYRQALGQGPEFLTYFNYEAQQDKSGLPNDRFSAERPEGSISTLTIQRTEQRDSAMYRCASSLAGGLSFNEQFFGPGTRLTVL.

This clonotype was detected only a few times. CDR3 nucleotide sequence: TGCAGTGCTAACCGGGACTCCTACAATGAGCAGTTCTTC. This sequence encodes CSANRDSYNEQFF. The chain is built from TRBV20-1 and TRBJ2-1, with D possibly being TRBD2 (5 bases). The CDR3 has 13 amino acids. Trimming shortened V by 4 bases and J by 0 bases, and 7 bases separated the two germline ends. Germline CDR1 DFQATT, CDR2 SNEGSKA (reference sequence).

Many counts were recorded for this clonotype. The V call is TRBV12-3 or TRBV12-4, the J call TRBJ2-5; D is possibly TRBD1 (5 bases). The V gene lost 5 bases and the J gene lost 5 bases, with 18 bases spanning the gap. This CDR3 has 15 residues. The CDR3 loop reads CASSQLQGLGETQYF. CDR3 DNA sequence: TGTGCCAGCAGTCAATTGCAGGGCCTAGGGGAGACCCAGTACTTC.

The sample holds many counts of this clonotype. CDR3 loop: CATPGSGLQETQYF. The CDR3 DNA sequence: TGTGCCACTCCAGGGTCCGGCTTACAAGAGACCCAGTACTTC. This sequence joins TRBV7-9 and TRBJ2-5, with D possibly matching TRBD1 (5 bases). Germline loops: CDR1 SEHNR, CDR2 FQNEAQ (reference sequence). The CDR3 extends over 14 amino acids. The V and J ends lost 10 bases and 2 bases respectively, with 17 bases between them.

This clonotype was observed at least ten times. The rearrangement uses TRBV15 and TRBJ2-1; the D call may be TRBD1 or TRBD2 (7 bases each). This CDR3 is built from 15 residues. Germline V CDR1 and CDR2: LNHNV, YYDKDF (reference sequence). Trimming stripped 6 bases from V and 8 bases from J, with 20 bases between. This CDR3 reads CATSRPGGQEHEQFF. As DNA, the CDR3 is TGTGCCACCAGTAGGCCGGGAGGACAGGAGCATGAGCAGTTCTTC.

The chain employs TRBV30 and TRBJ1-4; D ambiguous. The CDR3 sequence is 16 residues long. Germline CDR1 is GTSNPN and CDR2 is SVGIG (reference sequence). V lost 3 bases, J lost 5 bases, and 19 bases lay in between. The CDR3 DNA sequence: TGTGCCTGGAGACCCATAATGGACGCATACAATGAAAAACTGTTTTTT. Its translation: CAWRPIMDAYNEKLFF.

CDR3 residues: CASSEKLLETQYF. The CDR3 region has the DNA TGTGCCAGCTCAGAAAAGCTTCTCGAGACCCAGTACTTC. The chain joins TRBV18 to TRBJ2-5; no reliable D call. The germline gives CDR1 KGHSH, CDR2 LQKENI. The V and J ends lost 5 bases and 5 bases respectively, with 12 bases between them. The CDR3 runs to 13 residues.